The 3 T cell receptor beta chains below come from one sample, sequenced in a study of OX40 agonist ivuxolimab in advanced cancers. Only in-frame clones appear in the TCRdb table, and some are missing; sequencing was by immunoSEQ multiplex PCR. The sample carries some 100,000 clones, approximately 90% recorded once. The sequencing here drew on CD4+ or CD8+ T cells sorted from blood, taken in a trial of the OX40 agonist ivuxolimab. These receptors were collected from an adult with an advanced solid tumor such as melanoma, head and neck, liver or kidney cancer.

A single count supports this clone. The chain joins TRBV6-5 to TRBJ2-7; the D gene could be TRBD1 or TRBD2 (5 bases each). V gave up 3 bases and J gave up 5 bases, with 14 bases separating them. In germline, CDR1 is MNHEY, CDR2 SVGAGI. The CDR3 contains 14 residues. CDR3 coding DNA: TGTGCCAGCAGTTATGATTGGGGACCCAACGAGCAGTACTTC. It specifies CASSYDWGPNEQYF.

V gene TRBV11-3 combines with J gene TRBJ2-1; D unresolved. This CDR3 comprises 14 residues. From germline, CDR1 is SGHNT and CDR2 YENEEA. Trimming stripped 4 bases from V and 3 bases from J, with 10 bases between. The CDR3 loop is CASSSRVGYNEQFF. The CDR3 nucleotides read TGTGCCAGCAGCTCCAGAGTGGGCTACAATGAGCAGTTCTTC.

This rearrangement joins TRBV5-1 to TRBJ1-1; TRBD1 matches at 10 bases. The junction had 5 bases not matched to a gene; V was cut back by 7 bases and J by 5 bases. Germline lookup yields CDR1 SGHRS and CDR2 YFSETQ. This CDR3 comprises 13 residues. The CDR3 is CASRQGASTEAFF. For the CDR3, the DNA is TGCGCCAGCCGACAGGGGGCAAGTACTGAAGCTTTCTTT.